This T cell receptor (beta chain) was observed in a study of T cells in Graves' hyperthyroidism and ophthalmopathy. Study in general: Peripheral blood was drawn at first diagnosis, prior to all treatment. Regarding the study as a whole: Ophthalmopathy, as predicted by the model, came a median about seven months after the prediction.

Amplification of TCR beta CDR3 regions used RNA as the template. Using the HTBI primer set, a first-round RT-PCR was run on the TCR CDR3. Using its own MiXCR run on the multiplex PCR reads, TCRdb lists one record per CDR3 protein. The sample records a few hundred thousand distinct CDR3 sequences, about 15% being singletons. Germline trimming cut 3 bases from V and 3 bases from J; bases unmatched to any gene: 4. The CDR3 has 14 residues. Per germline, CDR1 MNHEY and CDR2 SMNVEV (reference sequence). This clonotype was seen at least ten times. Its antigen remains unknown. The authors deemed Graves' hyperthyroidism stable absent ophthalmopathy progression within 18 months. Cells are PBMCs isolated from about 10 ml of fresh blood.

This rearrangement joins TRBV27 to TRBJ2-7; 8 bases match TRBD1. Material for sequencing was blood. The TCR originated in a woman aged 30 to 39 with Graves' hyperthyroidism. CDR3 amino acids: CASSFGDRNYEQYF. The DNA of the CDR3 is TGTGCCAGCAGTTTCGGGGACAGGAACTACGAGCAGTACTTC.